This T cell receptor (beta chain) was identified in a study of sequential checkpoint blockade in melanoma. Looking at the study overall: Arm A got nivolumab then ipilimumab; arm B the reverse, 1:1. Maintenance nivolumab came after either treatment sequence.

Trimming cost V 8 bases and J 5 bases, with 18 bases left between them. The CDR3 extends over 14 amino acids. CDR1 is MDHEN, CDR2 SYDVKM, per germline. Using immunoSEQ multiplex PCR, the repertoire was profiled, and TCRdb retains in-frame clones only, with some absent. The table includes some 6,900 clones, 78% detected once. Treatment of the sample: randomized to nivolumab then ipilimumab (arm A) or the reverse (arm B). Live CD3+CD8+ CD19− CD56− cells were sorted from PBMCs. The J gene is TRBJ2-5, the V gene TRBV28; perhaps TRBD1 as D (7 bases). The specimen comprised CD8+ T cells sorted from blood (inferred from file names), sampled from a patient given nivolumab and ipilimumab in sequence. This receptor was taken from a human donor with melanoma. The CDR3 nucleotides read TGTGCCAGCCTCTCCGACAGGGAGGACGAGACCCAGTACTTC. This sequence encodes CASLSDREDETQYF.